This TCR beta chain emerged from a study of shared clonotypes between healthy human individuals. It was CD45RO-negative cells, positively selected for CCR7, that made up naive CD8 cells, with terminally differentiated effector memory CD45RA+ cells excluded. None of the donors, who were healthy HIV-negative adults, had recently had acute infections or vaccinations. Assay: immunoSEQ multiplex PCR; the TCRdb copy retains only in-frame clones and omits some. The sample has 2 million or so clones, about 95% seen once. This CDR3 is built from 10 residues. V lost 8 bases and J 3 bases, leaving 4 bases between the germline ends. From germline, CDR1 is MGHDK and CDR2 SYGVNS.

This sequence joins TRBV25-1 and TRBJ2-5; the D is unclear. The sequence was obtained from a man aged 18 to 29 in good health. The sequenced sample was naive CD8+ T cells sorted from blood. CDR3 protein: CASEEETQYF. CDR3 bases: TGTGCCAGCGAGGAAGAGACCCAGTACTTC.